These 19 T cell receptor beta chains originate from one sample sequenced in a study of T cell responses to AZD1222 COVID-19 vaccine. Profiled with immunoSEQ multiplex PCR; TCRdb holds only in-frame clones, not every one. The profile shows about 88,000 clones, 75% to 95% of them singletons. The input for sequencing was peripheral blood, taken 28 days after the second AZD1222 dose. Receptors originate from an adult who received the AZD1222 COVID-19 vaccine.

This clone was seen a handful of times. The chain's CDR3 is CASSFMTGVSGNTIYF. In DNA, the CDR3 is TGTGCCAGCAGCTTCATGACAGGTGTTTCAGGAAACACCATATATTTT. The rearrangement links TRBV11-2 to TRBJ1-3; D may be TRBD1 (6 bases). V was shortened by 3 bases and J by 4 bases, with 16 bases between the two germline ends. The germline V gene encodes CDR1 SGHAT and CDR2 FQNNGV. The CDR3 totals 16 residues. The whole variable domain, filled in from reference TRBV11-2 and TRBJ1-3, reads EAGVAQSPRYKIIEKRQSVAFWCNPISGHATLYWYQQILGQGPKLLIQFQNNGVVDDSQLPKDRFSAERLKGVDSTLKIQPAKLEDSAVYLCASSFMTGVSGNTIYFGEGSWLTVV.

J is TRBJ2-7 and V is TRBV27, with D perhaps TRBD2 (5 bases). CDR1 and CDR2 from the germline V gene are MNHEY and SMNVEV (reference sequence). The CDR3 extends over 13 amino acids. Between the trimmed V and J ends, which lost 4 bases and 5 bases, there was a span of 12 bases. CDR3 in DNA: TGTGCCAGCAGTTACGGGGTTGGCAACGAGCAGTACTTC. It yields the protein CASSYGVGNEQYF.

The chain employs TRBV6-5 and TRBJ2-7; TRBD1 matches at 8 bases. The J segment lost 5 bases and the V segment lost 0 bases, leaving 9 bases of the junction unmatched. From germline, CDR1 is MNHEY and CDR2 SVGAGI. CDR3 length equals 16 residues. The CDR3 coding sequence is TGTGCCAGCAGTTACTCGAGTGAGGACAGGGTGCACGAGCAGTACTTC. It specifies CASSYSSEDRVHEQYF.

The rearrangement links TRBV5-1 to TRBJ2-2; D is unclear. The ends were cut back, 4 bases at V and 0 bases at J, with 13 bases in the middle. The CDR3 consists of 16 residues. CDR1 is SGHRS, CDR2 YFSETQ, per germline. The CDR3 coding sequence is TGCGCCAGCAGCCCACGCCGGTGGGCGAACACCGGGGAGCTGTTTTTT. It yields the protein CASSPRRWANTGELFF.

V is TRBV5-1 and J is TRBJ1-4; TRBD1 matches at 8 bases. CDR3 length equals 14 residues. The V gene end was trimmed by 5 bases and the J gene end by 8 bases; junction bases not matched to a gene: 8. Germline CDR1 SGHRS, CDR2 YFSETQ. The DNA of the CDR3 is TGCGCCAGCAGTCCGACAGGGGTACGCGAAAAACTGTTTTTT. Protein product: CASSPTGVREKLFF.

The V and J genes are TRBV7-2 and TRBJ1-6; TRBD1 might be the D (6 bases). V shed 7 bases and J shed 7 bases, with 11 bases lying between them. Looked up from germline, CDR1 is SGHTA and CDR2 is FQGNSA. The CDR3 covers 13 residues. This CDR3 is CASMQGQNSPLHF. Written as DNA, the CDR3 is TGTGCCAGCATGCAGGGGCAAAATTCACCCCTCCACTTT. The full variable domain, its missing parts supplied by reference TRBV7-2 and TRBJ1-6, is GAGVSQSPSNKVTEKGKDVELRCDPISGHTALYWYRQSLGQGLEFLIYFQGNSAPDKSGLPSDRFSAERTGGSVSTLTIQRTQQEDSAVYLCASMQGQNSPLHFGNGTRLTVT.

CDR3 protein: CASSPPGRGYGYTF. The CDR3 DNA follows: TGTGCCAGCTCACCACCCGGGCGCGGCTATGGCTACACCTTC. This chain connects TRBV18 to TRBJ1-2; D gene uncertain. This CDR3 region has 14 residues. Between the trimmed V and J ends, which lost 0 bases and 4 bases, there was a span of 9 bases. CDR1 is KGHSH, CDR2 LQKENI, per germline.

The rearrangement uses TRBV5-1 and TRBJ1-1; D gene unclear. Germline V lookup: CDR1 SGHRS, CDR2 YFSETQ. The V end lost 4 bases, the J end lost 0 bases, and 13 bases lay between the germline ends. The CDR3 has 15 amino acids. The CDR3: CASSGRSGVNTEAFF. CDR3 DNA: TGCGCCAGCAGCGGCAGGTCCGGGGTGAACACTGAAGCTTTCTTT.

The chain recombines TRBV4-3 with TRBJ1-2; D gene uncertain. The CDR3 consists of 14 residues. From germline, CDR1 is LGHNA and CDR2 YSLEER. V was pared by 2 bases and J by 3 bases, with 10 bases between. CDR3 nucleotide sequence: TGCGCCAGCAGCCAAACCTTAAACCACTATGGCTACACCTTC. Translation gives CASSQTLNHYGYTF.

The chain recombines TRBV6-5 with TRBJ2-7; 7 positions agree with TRBD2. The trim removed 0 bases at V and 4 bases at J, leaving 6 bases unmatched. This CDR3 contains 15 residues. Germline loops: CDR1 MNHEY, CDR2 SVGAGI. This CDR3 is CASSYSLASGYEQYF. CDR3 DNA: TGTGCCAGCAGTTACTCGTTGGCTAGCGGATACGAGCAGTACTTC.

The chain joins TRBV3-1 (or the pseudogene TRBV3-2) to TRBJ2-3; tentatively, D is TRBD1 or TRBD2 (5 bases each). V lost 0 bases and J lost 0, with 13 bases in between. Germline lookup yields CDR1 LGHDT and CDR2 YNNKEL (reference sequence). The CDR3 totals 17 residues. The CDR3 coding sequence is TGTGCCAGCAGCCAAGATAGGGACCCGATTAGCACAGATACGCAGTATTTT. Translated, it gives CASSQDRDPISTDTQYF.

This clone was seen more than once but under ten times. The rearrangement joins TRBV11-2 to TRBJ2-5, with 10 positions matching TRBD1. The CDR3 spans 14 residues. Germline loops: CDR1 SGHAT, CDR2 FQNNGV. Unmatched junction bases numbered 5, after V lost 5 bases and J lost 5 bases. CDR3 in amino acids: CASSGGTGEETQYF. The CDR3 coding sequence is TGTGCCAGCAGCGGCGGGACAGGGGAGGAGACCCAGTACTTC.

This rearrangement joins TRBV7-6 to TRBJ1-2; D may be TRBD1 (5 bases). Germline CDR1 SGHVS, CDR2 FNYEAQ. The V end lost 1 base, the J end lost 8 bases, and 14 bases lay between the germline ends. The CDR3 consists of 14 residues. The CDR3: CASSLEGPLSGYTF. The CDR3 coding sequence is TGTGCCAGCAGCTTAGAGGGGCCTTTATCGGGCTACACCTTC.

The CDR3 bases are TGTGCCAGCAGCTCGTTGGCAGCCATGAACACTGAAGCTTTCTTT. The encoded protein is CASSSLAAMNTEAFF. This chain links TRBV5-6 with TRBJ1-1; no reliable D call. The V and J ends lost 3 bases and 0 bases respectively, with 12 bases between them. The germline V gene encodes CDR1 SGHDT and CDR2 YYEEEE. CDR3 length equals 15 residues.

The rearrangement links TRBV29-1 to TRBJ2-1, with 10 positions matching TRBD1. With 6 bases clipped from V and 8 bases from J, the junction kept 16 bases outside the gene matches. Germline lookup yields CDR1 SQVTM and CDR2 ANQGSEA. This CDR3 is 16 amino acids long. Written as DNA, the CDR3 is TGCAGCGTGGTGACTTGGACAGGGGGAAAATATTATGAGCAGTTCTTC. Its protein is CSVVTWTGGKYYEQFF.

In its sample, this clone was seen once. The chain has TRBV28 and TRBJ1-2; no definite D call. V lost 5 bases, J lost 3 bases, and 16 bases lay in between. There are 15 residues in the CDR3. CDR1 MDHEN and CDR2 SYDVKM come from the germline V gene. The DNA of the CDR3 is TGTGCCAGCAGTCCTCGAGACCCAGGTTACTATGGCTACACCTTC. Translating gives CASSPRDPGYYGYTF.

The genes are TRBV6-5 and TRBJ2-7; D is unclear. The germline gives CDR1 MNHEY, CDR2 SVGAGI. V dropped 2 bases and J dropped 0 bases, with 11 bases sitting between them. CDR3 size: 15 residues. This CDR3 reads CASSYIPGSSYEQYF. The CDR3 bases are TGTGCCAGCAGTTACATCCCCGGCTCCTCCTACGAGCAGTACTTC.

The genes are TRBV5-1 and TRBJ1-2; D possibly corresponds to TRBD1 (6 bases). From germline, CDR1 is SGHRS and CDR2 YFSETQ. CDR3 size: 16 residues. Trimming cost V 3 bases and J 3 bases, with 18 bases left between them. DNA of the CDR3: TGCGCCAGCAGCTGGACAACAGGGACGAGTGACTATGGCTACACCTTC. Amino acid sequence: CASSWTTGTSDYGYTF.

This clone was counted once. The chain couples TRBV12-3 or TRBV12-4 to TRBJ1-2; 7 bases are shared with TRBD1. With V trimmed by 5 bases and J by 4 bases, 1 base remained unmatched. The CDR3 length is 12 residues. CDR3 coding DNA: TGTGCCAGCAGTACAGGGGTCTATGGCTACACCTTC. Encoded protein: CASSTGVYGYTF.